Listed here is a single TCR beta chain. Its antigen has not been determined. No base-level quality is on record; no much larger clone is a single base apart. The data were obtained in a study of blood T cell repertoires in COVID-19 (dated by TCRdb to between 2020 and 2021). Concerning the study at large: Samples covering the acute and convalescent phases of COVID-19 were provided by collaborators in the United States, Italy and Spain. The sample metadata nearly always contained a de-identified subject ID, COVID-19 status, age in years and sex. Subjects who had been exposed to COVID-19, were actively infected with it, or had recovered from it provided the deeply sampled blood TCRbeta repertoires that made up the dataset. The prospective study material was composed of cDNA or gDNA derived from T cells, B-cell-depleted T cells, or PBMCs. Samples were obtained from the ongoing ImmuneRACE study (first 160 participants) and from over 1,000 subjects provided by 6 global collaborators. The repertoires were released in a freely available public database intended as a resource for research on the immune response to SARS-CoV-2. Where HLA class I and class II types were available, the types were taken from metadata supplied by the sample provider, not from assay-based typing. What the work shows at the level of the full study, not this receptor alone: The quantity of clinical and demographic metadata differed by source and by participant and was supplied without curation.

TCRbeta CDR3 regions were amplified from genomic DNA using the immunoSEQ Assay, a bias-controlled multiplex PCR. The study's own analysis went as follows. The number of nucleated cells in each sample was estimated by amplification of reference gene primers within the assay. To quantify the absolute abundance of each unique TCRbeta CDR3 rearrangement, sequence reads were collapsed and filtered. For each sample, productive Simpson clonality was calculated as the square root of Simpson's diversity index over productive rearrangements. The table comes from immuneACCESS by way of TCRdb, which keeps in-frame sequences with V and J called. Part of the clones is missing from these tables; in studies checked, under half for an unresolved V gene and the rest for unknown reasons. V, J and clone size are those of that table, while D and trimming were read from the DNA. Present in this sample are over 90,000 clones, just over 85% of which were seen just once. About 3.5% of the sample rests with the top ten.

Trimmed from V: 5 bases; trimmed from J: 5 bases; junction bases lacking a gene match: 2. Via the germline V gene (reference sequence), CDR1 is SEHNR and CDR2 FQNEAQ. Counted from cysteine to phenylalanine, this CDR3 has 14 amino acids. Here the CDR3 DNA is all that survives: 42 bases in frame from base 1. Collaborating institutions collected whole blood in K2EDTA tubes following their own protocols. For TCRbeta analysis, collaborator samples were shipped as frozen whole blood, as isolated PBMCs, or as DNA extracted from either sample type. This clonotype originated in a human donor in a cohort sampled during active COVID-19. The chain is encoded by TRBV7-9 joined to TRBJ1-4; TRBD1 lines up with 10 middle nucleotides. The sample consisted of peripheral blood. The DNA reads TGTGCCAGCAGCGAGGACAGGGGGAATGAAAAACTGTTTTTT. This is translated as CASSEDRGNEKLFF.